This T cell receptor (beta chain) is drawn from a study of T cell responses to AZD1222 COVID-19 vaccine. Notes on the study in general: All repertoire sampling was performed exclusively after the peak T cell response. Among AZD1222 vaccinees, only five to seven were seropositive at baseline.

For this clone: Its antigen is as yet unknown.

The CDR3 loop spans 14 amino acids. V lost 5 bases and J lost 2; bases outside the gene matches: 6. Germline V lookup: CDR1 WNHNN, CDR2 SYGVQD (reference sequence). Sequenced by immunoSEQ multiplex PCR; TCRdb stores in-frame clones only, minus some. The sample yields more than 50,000 clones, 75% to 85% seen once. The V gene is TRBV10-1, the J gene TRBJ2-7, with TRBD2 identical over 7 bases. The source material was peripheral blood, sampled on day 0 of MenACWY control vaccination. This sequence originates from an adult in good health. The CDR3 DNA is TGCGCCAGCAGTCCCAAGCGGGACCCCTACGAGCAGTACTTC. Encoded protein: CASSPKRDPYEQYF.